The T cell receptor (beta chain) described here comes from a study of cytomegalovirus exposure and HLA in healthy donors. Findings and caveats of the study: TCR beta chains numbering about 160 were designated cytomegalovirus-associated. Upon later analysis, TCR association rates were observed to vary by HLA locus, being highest for DRB1 and lowest for HLA-C. Reports described diagnosis of cytomegalovirus status by the classifier as highly specific and sensitive.

Concerning this clone itself: Its specificity is not known.

V shed 10 bases and J shed 1 base, with 10 bases lying between them. The V gene's germline CDR1 is SNHLY and CDR2 FYNNEI. The CDR3 is 12 amino acids. PCR involved 60 Vbeta and 13 Jbeta primers. The data were produced by immunoSEQ multiplex PCR, yet TCRdb's version contains in-frame clones alone and is incomplete. The table records over 200,000 clones, approximately 82% of them present only once. The sequenced sample was PBMCs. The V and J genes are TRBV2 and TRBJ1-1; D gene ambiguous. This sequence originates from a woman in her 40s in good health and CMV-seronegative. CDR3 sequence reads: CATGRENTEAFF. As DNA, the CDR3 is TGTGCCACCGGGCGGGAGAACACTGAAGCTTTCTTT.